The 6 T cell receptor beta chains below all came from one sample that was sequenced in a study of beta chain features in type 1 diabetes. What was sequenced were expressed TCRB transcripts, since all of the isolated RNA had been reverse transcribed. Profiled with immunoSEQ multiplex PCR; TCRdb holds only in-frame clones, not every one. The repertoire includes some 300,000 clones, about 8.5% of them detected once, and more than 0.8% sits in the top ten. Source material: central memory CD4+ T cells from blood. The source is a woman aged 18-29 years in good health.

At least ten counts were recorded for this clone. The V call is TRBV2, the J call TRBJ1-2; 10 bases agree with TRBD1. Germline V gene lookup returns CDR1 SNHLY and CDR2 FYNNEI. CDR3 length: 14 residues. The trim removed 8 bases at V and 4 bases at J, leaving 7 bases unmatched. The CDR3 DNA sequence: TGTGCCAGCCGACAGGGGGCCGCTCGCTATGGCTACACCTTC. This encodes CASRQGAARYGYTF.

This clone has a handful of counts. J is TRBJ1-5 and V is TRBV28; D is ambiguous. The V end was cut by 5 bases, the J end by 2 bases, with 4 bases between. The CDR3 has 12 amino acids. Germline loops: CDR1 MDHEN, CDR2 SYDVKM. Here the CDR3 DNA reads TGTGCCAGCAGTGGGGGCAATCAGCCCCAGCATTTT. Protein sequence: CASSGGNQPQHF. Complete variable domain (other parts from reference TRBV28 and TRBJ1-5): DVKVTQSSRYLVKRTGEKVFLECVQDMDHENMFWYRQDPGLGLRLIYFSYDVKMKEKGDIPEGYSVSREKKERFSLILESASTNQTSMYLCASSGGNQPQHFGDGTRLSIL.

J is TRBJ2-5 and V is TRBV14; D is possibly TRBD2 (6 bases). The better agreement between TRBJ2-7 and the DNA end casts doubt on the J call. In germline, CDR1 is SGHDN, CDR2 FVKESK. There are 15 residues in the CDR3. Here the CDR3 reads CASSESGLYSYEQYF. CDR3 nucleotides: TGTGCCAGCAGCGAAAGCGGGCTCTACTCCTACGAGCAGTACTTC.

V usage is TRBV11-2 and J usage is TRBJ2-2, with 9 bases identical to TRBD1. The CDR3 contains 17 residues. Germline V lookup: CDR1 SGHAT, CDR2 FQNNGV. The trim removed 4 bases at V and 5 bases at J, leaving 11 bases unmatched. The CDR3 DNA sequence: TGTGCCAGCAGCTCCCCGGCGGGGACAGGGTTAACCGGGGAGCTGTTTTTT. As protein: CASSSPAGTGLTGELFF.

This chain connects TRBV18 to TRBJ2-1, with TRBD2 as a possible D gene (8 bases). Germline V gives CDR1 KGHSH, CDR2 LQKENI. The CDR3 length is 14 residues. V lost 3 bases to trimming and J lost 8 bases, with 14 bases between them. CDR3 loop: CASSPGLGGDEQFF. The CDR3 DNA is TGTGCCAGCTCACCGGGACTAGGGGGCGATGAGCAGTTCTTC.

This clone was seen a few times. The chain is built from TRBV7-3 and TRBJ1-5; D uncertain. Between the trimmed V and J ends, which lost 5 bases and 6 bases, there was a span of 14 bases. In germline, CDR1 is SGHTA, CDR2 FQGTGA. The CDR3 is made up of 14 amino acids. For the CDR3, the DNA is TGTGCCAGCAGCCCGGACGGGTATCTTCAGCCCCAGCATTTT. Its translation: CASSPDGYLQPQHF.